The TCR beta chain described here comes from a study of radiation and T cells in renal cell carcinoma. This CDR3 comprises 15 residues. Germline assignment: CDR1 SGHVS and CDR2 FQNEAQ. Trimming stripped 2 bases from V and 0 bases from J, with 8 bases between. The time point denotes: blood 2 weeks post-SBRT. The treatment denotes: 15 Gy SBRT to primary tumor, nephrectomy 4 weeks later. About this clone: The antigen remains undetermined.

General study findings and limits: Top tumor clonotypes rose in blood 2 weeks post-radiation, then contracted.

Here immunoSEQ multiplex PCR was the method, and the copy in TCRdb shows in-frame clones only, minus some. Of about 58,000 clones in the sample, roughly 72% are singletons; the top ten hold about 7%. V gene TRBV7-8 combines with J gene TRBJ1-5; D unclear. The sequences come from blood, collected from a patient whose treatment included radiotherapy and nephrectomy. This clonotype was sampled from a man between 60 and 70 years old with renal cell carcinoma. This chain's CDR3 is CASSLSPLSNQPQHF. CDR3 in DNA: TGTGCCAGCAGCTTAAGTCCGCTTAGCAATCAGCCCCAGCATTTT.